One and the same sample provided the 10 T cell receptor beta chains below, sequenced in a study of Ad26.COV2.S vaccination and SARS-CoV-2 variants. Measured with immunoSEQ multiplex PCR; TCRdb has only the in-frame clones, and not every one. Of hundreds of thousands of clones listed, around 89% were seen once; the top ten hold approximately 5.9%. Treatment: roughly 19 received Ad26.COV2.S at low or high dose, single or two shots; about 5 received placebo; per-sample allocation not given. Sampling was done on day 63 after the first vaccine or placebo injection. The sequenced sample was peripheral blood, obtained in a trial of Ad26.COV2.S vaccine versus placebo. The receptors shown here come from a person aged 18-60 years who received the Ad26.COV2.S COVID-19 vaccine or a placebo.

This clone was observed once. The genes are TRBV6-5 and TRBJ1-1, with a tentative D call TRBD1 (6 bases). The V gene lost 4 bases and the J gene lost 1 base, with 16 bases spanning the gap. Germline assignment: CDR1 MNHEY and CDR2 SVGAGI. The CDR3 is made up of 16 amino acids. CDR3 sequence reads: CASSSLGGGWNTEAFF. CDR3 nucleotides: TGTGCCAGCAGTTCGCTCGGAGGGGGTTGGAACACTGAAGCTTTCTTT.

The chain employs TRBV5-1 and TRBJ1-3; D gene uncertain. CDR1 SGHRS and CDR2 YFSETQ come from the germline V gene. V gave up 4 bases and J gave up 0 bases, with 2 bases separating them. CDR3 length: 12 amino acids. The CDR3 DNA sequence: TGCGCCAGCAGCGTCTCTGGAAACACCATATATTTT. As protein: CASSVSGNTIYF.

The sample holds one count of this clone. The chain employs TRBV24-1 and TRBJ2-2, with D possibly being TRBD2 (6 bases). From germline, CDR1 is KGHDR and CDR2 SFDVKD. Trimming cost V 9 bases and J 7 bases, with 17 bases left between them. The CDR3 consists of 14 residues. The CDR3 DNA follows: TGTGCCACCTCCGGGACTCCTAGTTACGGGGAGCTGTTTTTT. It encodes CATSGTPSYGELFF.

The table lists this clone with a count of one. The chain links TRBV13 to TRBJ2-2, with 12 positions matching TRBD2. With V trimmed by 6 bases and J by 0 bases, 11 bases remained unmatched. Germline loops: CDR1 PRHDT, CDR2 FYEKMQ (reference sequence). The CDR3 length is 19 residues. CDR3 region: CASRQEGLAGKANTGELFF. In DNA, the CDR3 is TGTGCCAGCAGGCAAGAAGGACTAGCGGGGAAAGCGAACACCGGGGAGCTGTTTTTT.

The chain links TRBV11-3 to TRBJ2-2; 8 bases agree with TRBD2. Germline assignment: CDR1 SGHNT and CDR2 YENEEA. The CDR3 spans 19 residues. Unmatched junction bases numbered 9, after V lost 0 bases and J lost 0 bases. CDR3 DNA sequence: TGTGCCAGCAGCTTAGATCCGGGGCTAGCGGGCACGAACACCGGGGAGCTGTTTTTT. It yields the protein CASSLDPGLAGTNTGELFF.

This sequence joins TRBV19 and TRBJ1-5, with TRBD1 matching 11 bases. The germline V gene has CDR1 LNHDA and CDR2 SQIVND (reference sequence). The J segment lost 2 bases and the V segment lost 5 bases, leaving 8 bases of the junction unmatched. This CDR3 spans 17 amino acids. The CDR3 sequence: CASSSRDRGRGNQPQHF. CDR3 sequence (DNA): TGTGCCAGTAGTTCCCGGGACAGGGGGAGAGGCAATCAGCCCCAGCATTTT. The variable domain in full, with the rest retrieved from reference TRBV19 and TRBJ1-5, is DGGITQSPKYLFRKEGQNVTLSCEQNLNHDAMYWYRQDPGQGLRLIYYSQIVNDFQKGDIAEGYSVSREKKESFPLTVTSAQKNPTAFYLCASSSRDRGRGNQPQHFGDGTRLSIL.

This chain connects TRBV15 to TRBJ2-3; TRBD2 agrees at 12 bases. V trimming: 7 bases; J trimming: 2 bases; junction bases outside the gene matches: 7. Germline-derived CDR1 and CDR2 are LNHNV and YYDKDF (reference sequence). CDR3 length equals 16 residues. The CDR3 sequence is CATTSRLAGVTDTQYF. The CDR3 bases are TGTGCCACCACGTCCCGACTAGCGGGGGTCACAGATACGCAGTATTTT.

This clone has just one count. The chain is built from TRBV6-5 and TRBJ1-1, with D unresolved. Germline lookup yields CDR1 MNHEY and CDR2 SVGAGI. Trimming took 4 bases from V and 3 from J, leaving 9 bases between them. The CDR3 consists of 13 residues. DNA for the CDR3: TGTGCCAGCAGTTTCTTTGGGGACACTGAAGCTTTCTTT. Encoded protein: CASSFFGDTEAFF.

The chain joins TRBV12-5 to TRBJ1-1; 8 bases are a match to TRBD1. This CDR3 is 16 amino acids long. V gave up 6 bases and J gave up 0 bases; unmatched junction bases: 9. CDR1 and CDR2 (germline): LGHNT, FRNRAP. CDR3: CASGRTGPTMNTEAFF. In DNA form, the CDR3 reads TGTGCTAGTGGGCGGACAGGGCCCACCATGAACACTGAAGCTTTCTTT.

The chain links TRBV9 to TRBJ2-7, with 8 positions matching TRBD2. Losses at the gene ends were 4 bases for V and 3 bases for J; bases not matched to a gene: 12. The CDR3 runs 16 residues. Germline CDR1 SGDLS, CDR2 YYNGEE. The CDR3 bases are TGTGCCAGCAGCCCCGGCAGGGCGGGGGGCGTCTACGAGCAGTACTTC. As protein: CASSPGRAGGVYEQYF.